Presented here are 14 T cell receptor beta chains from one specimen sequenced in a study of T-cell reconstitution after alpha-beta-depleted transplantation in children. As it was prepared, the TCRbeta library received unique molecular identifiers. One entry per CDR3 protein, called by TCRdb with MiXCR from the PCR reads. This table holds some 440,000 distinct CDR3 sequences, around 16% found once. This specimen was PBMCs, mostly from graft donor cells, taken 360 days after TCRalphabeta/CD19-depleted stem cell transplant. The receptors derive from a boy under two years old who had a stem cell transplant for Wiskott-Aldrich syndrome, so the T cells may come from the graft donor.

This clonotype was recorded many times. The chain uses TRBV5-1 and TRBJ2-1; D is undetermined. Germline V gene data show CDR1 as SGHRS and CDR2 as YFSETQ. The CDR3 sequence is 13 residues long. V was trimmed by 0 bases and J by 7 bases, leaving 8 bases between them. In nucleotides, the CDR3 is TGCGCCAGCAGCTTGGAGCCAGAAAATGAGCAGTTCTTC. Encoded protein: CASSLEPENEQFF.

This chain joins TRBV20-1 and TRBJ2-1; D gene unclear. The length of the CDR3 is 16 residues. Trimming took 0 bases from V and 0 from J, leaving 12 bases between them. Germline V gives CDR1 DFQATT, CDR2 SNEGSKA (reference sequence). The CDR3 nucleotides are TGCAGTGCTAGAGATAGATTGGGTTACTCCTACAATGAGCAGTTCTTC. Translating it yields CSARDRLGYSYNEQFF.

V and J are TRBV6-5 and TRBJ2-2; D ambiguous. The CDR3 totals 14 residues. CDR1 and CDR2 (germline): MNHEY, SVGAGI. V lost 2 bases to trimming and J lost 1 base, with 5 bases between them. The CDR3 nucleotides read TGTGCCAGCAGTTACGTGGAGAACACCGGGGAGCTGTTTTTT. Amino acid sequence: CASSYVENTGELFF.

The gene calls are TRBV27 and TRBJ2-2; no firm D call. V dropped 6 bases and J dropped 2 bases, with 10 bases sitting between them. Germline values: CDR1 MNHEY, CDR2 SMNVEV (reference sequence). The CDR3 sequence is 14 residues long. The CDR3 is CASRLDFNTGELFF. The CDR3 DNA follows: TGTGCCAGCAGACTTGACTTTAACACCGGGGAGCTGTTTTTT.

This clonotype turned up a few times. The chain is built from TRBV20-1 and TRBJ2-7, with TRBD1 matching 7 bases. This CDR3 region has 17 residues. Trimming took 0 bases from V and 2 from J; bases not matched to a gene: 13. Looked up from germline, CDR1 is DFQATT and CDR2 is SNEGSKA (reference sequence). CDR3 bases: TGCAGTGCTAGAGACCCAGGGGGACATACGGGAACCTACGAGCAGTACTTC. Amino acid sequence: CSARDPGGHTGTYEQYF.

This clonotype has only a few counts. This chain links TRBV18 with TRBJ1-5; unclear D gene. The CDR3 loop spans 16 amino acids. CDR1 is KGHSH and CDR2 is LQKENI in the germline V gene. V lost 4 bases, J lost 7 bases, and 20 bases lay in between. The CDR3 reads CASSRLPLGVQQPQHF. In DNA form, the CDR3 reads TGTGCCAGCTCACGCCTGCCCCTCGGGGTACAGCAGCCCCAGCATTTT.

In its sample, this clonotype was seen a few times. This chain uses TRBV20-1 with TRBJ2-1; 11 bases line up with TRBD2. CDR1 and CDR2 (germline): DFQATT, SNEGSKA (reference sequence). The CDR3 contains 14 residues. V lost 1 base, J lost 9 bases, and 5 bases stayed unmatched. The CDR3 reads CSARGLAGLGEQFF. The CDR3 DNA follows: TGCAGTGCTAGAGGACTAGCGGGATTGGGTGAGCAGTTCTTC.

This clonotype was seen at least ten times. The chain has TRBV12-3 or TRBV12-4 and TRBJ2-1; tentatively, D is TRBD2 (5 bases). The germline V and J ends were trimmed by 3 bases and 9 bases, with 12 bases remaining between them. The CDR3 is made up of 13 amino acids. CDR3 sequence: CASSLLSEGEQFF. CDR3 bases: TGTGCCAGCAGTTTGCTTAGCGAGGGTGAGCAGTTCTTC.

A few counts support this clonotype. This chain links TRBV11-2 with TRBJ2-7; no clear D. V dropped 5 bases and J dropped 1 base, with 15 bases sitting between them. Germline V gene data show CDR1 as SGHAT and CDR2 as FQNNGV. The CDR3 is 15 residues long. CDR3 residues: CASSPPGPSSYEQYF. DNA of the CDR3: TGTGCCAGCAGCCCACCAGGACCATCGTCCTACGAGCAGTACTTC.

This clonotype was counted a few times. This sequence joins TRBV7-9 and TRBJ2-1; 9 bases agree with TRBD1. Germline V lookup: CDR1 SEHNR, CDR2 FQNEAQ (reference sequence). The CDR3 spans 14 residues. V was clipped by 5 bases and J by 8 bases; unmatched bases: 7. The chain's CDR3 is CASSPTRDRDEQFF. In DNA, the CDR3 is TGTGCCAGCAGCCCAACCCGGGACAGGGATGAGCAGTTCTTC.

The CDR3 DNA reads as TGCGCCAGCAGCCCAGGGGCGTACTCCTACAATGAGCAGTTCTTC. This translates into CASSPGAYSYNEQFF. V gene TRBV5-1 combines with J gene TRBJ2-1; the D gene is possibly TRBD1 (6 bases). CDR3 length equals 15 residues. The ends were cut back, 4 bases at V and 0 bases at J, with 11 bases in the middle. Germline V gene data show CDR1 as SGHRS and CDR2 as YFSETQ.

V is TRBV7-2 and J is TRBJ1-1; D is ambiguous. Germline-derived CDR1 and CDR2 are SGHTA and FQGNSA. V shed 1 base and J shed 1 base, with 7 bases lying between them. This CDR3 is 14 amino acids long. The CDR3 loop is CASSLGWPNTEAFF. The DNA for the CDR3 is TGTGCCAGCAGCTTAGGATGGCCGAACACTGAAGCTTTCTTT. Full variable domain (outside the CDR3, taken from reference TRBV7-2 and TRBJ1-1): GAGVSQSPSNKVTEKGKDVELRCDPISGHTALYWYRQSLGQGLEFLIYFQGNSAPDKSGLPSDRFSAERTGGSVSTLTIQRTQQEDSAVYLCASSLGWPNTEAFFGQGTRLTVV.

There are a few counts of this clonotype. This chain connects TRBV6-5 to TRBJ2-1, with D maybe TRBD2 (5 bases). Germline CDR1 and CDR2: MNHEY and SVGAGI. This CDR3 region has 16 residues. Trimming cost V 0 bases and J 7 bases, with 16 bases left between them. The CDR3 loop reads CASSYSAASIWNEQFF. For the CDR3, the DNA is TGTGCCAGCAGTTACTCGGCGGCTAGCATCTGGAATGAGCAGTTCTTC.

The V and J genes are TRBV12-3 or TRBV12-4 and TRBJ2-3, with 10 bases lining up with TRBD1. The CDR3 has 15 amino acids. V lost 6 bases to trimming and J lost 7 bases; unmatched junction nucleotides: 10. The CDR3 reads CASSSTGGYTNTQYF. CDR3 DNA sequence: TGTGCCAGCAGCTCGACAGGGGGCTATACGAATACGCAGTATTTT.